A single T cell receptor (beta chain) is shown here with its context. Genomic DNA of every subset was divided equally among multiple immunoSEQ plates. Under the authors' procedure: Filtering differed, since immunoSEQ gave only junction sequences and no quality scores. The method was immunoSEQ multiplex PCR; TCRdb's version includes in-frame clones alone and lacks a portion of them. V and J calls and clone size are those listed in that table; D and trimming were worked out from the DNA. Altogether roughly 2.6 million clones are present, more than 90% being singletons, with the ten largest covering over 0.12%. This CDR3 region has 16 residues. CDR1 is SGDLS and CDR2 is YYNGEE in the germline V gene. V was clipped by 0 bases and J by 0 bases, with 10 bases between them. The source of the sample is a study of shared clonotypes between healthy human individuals. CD4+ cell separation produced CD45RA+ naive and CD45RA-negative memory subsets.

The sequence derives from a young man in good health. The chain is built from TRBV9 and TRBJ2-4, with a possible D match to TRBD2 (6 bases). Sequencing used naive CD4+ T cells sorted from blood. As to subset: CD45RA+ positively selected. The chain's CDR3 is CASSVAGELAKNIQYF. CDR3 nucleotides: TGTGCCAGCAGCGTAGCGGGAGAACTAGCCAAAAACATTCAGTACTTC.